What follows are 5 T cell receptor beta chains derived from one specimen sequenced in a study of cytomegalovirus exposure and HLA in healthy donors. Repertoires were generated with immunoSEQ multiplex PCR, while TCRdb's copy carries only in-frame clones and drops some. The data show about 73,000 clones, approximately 96% seen once. The sequenced sample consisted of PBMCs. All receptors come from a man in his late teens or twenties in good health and CMV-seronegative.

The chain couples TRBV7-9 to TRBJ1-6, with 9 bases identical to TRBD1. The CDR3 length is 13 residues. V trimming: 7 bases; J trimming: 9 bases; junction bases outside the gene matches: 4. Germline loops: CDR1 SEHNR, CDR2 FQNEAQ (reference sequence). Here the CDR3 DNA reads TGTGCCAGCACCGAGACAGGGGGTTCACCCCTCCACTTT. Translating it yields CASTETGGSPLHF.

The V gene is TRBV2, the J gene TRBJ2-1, with a weak D call TRBD2 (7 bases). There are 16 residues in the CDR3. V lost 7 bases, J lost 4 bases, and 20 bases lay in between. The germline CDR1 and CDR2 sequences are SNHLY and FYNNEI. The CDR3 DNA reads TGTGCCAGCAAGCGGGACACAACGTTCGCATACAATGAGCAGTTCTTC. It yields the protein CASKRDTTFAYNEQFF.

V and J are TRBV6-1 and TRBJ1-2; D is perhaps TRBD1 (5 bases). This CDR3 has 15 amino acids. V was shortened by 7 bases and J by 4 bases, with 19 bases between the two germline ends. Germline V lookup: CDR1 MNHNS, CDR2 SASEGT. CDR3 nucleotide sequence: TGTGCCAGCAACTATCTCCGACAGCCGCCCTATGGCTACACCTTC. Protein sequence: CASNYLRQPPYGYTF.

V usage is TRBV6-5 and J usage is TRBJ2-3, with 7 bases aligning to TRBD1. Germline V gene sequence: CDR1 MNHEY, CDR2 SVGAGI. CDR3 size: 14 residues. V was pared by 6 bases and J by 4 bases, with 7 bases of the junction left unmatched. CDR3 sequence reads: CASSRGQEADTQYF. In nucleotides, the CDR3 is TGTGCCAGCAGCCGAGGACAGGAGGCAGATACGCAGTATTTT.

The V gene is TRBV5-1, the J gene TRBJ1-1; TRBD1 might be the D (6 bases). Germline assignment: CDR1 SGHRS and CDR2 YFSETQ. The CDR3 consists of 14 residues. V was clipped by 3 bases and J by 5 bases, with 14 bases between them. This CDR3 reads CASSYGQKETEAFF. In nucleotides, the CDR3 is TGCGCCAGCAGCTACGGACAGAAGGAGACTGAAGCTTTCTTT.